These 14 T cell receptor beta chains were sequenced from one sample in a study of T cell repertoires in urothelial bladder cancer. Assay: immunoSEQ multiplex PCR; the TCRdb copy retains only in-frame clones and omits some. In the table there are 360 or so clones, about two thirds of which are singletons. Sequencing used tumor-infiltrating cells from bladder cancer. The receptors were gathered from a human donor with urothelial carcinoma.

This chain joins TRBV5-6 and TRBJ2-7; D is possibly TRBD1 or TRBD2 (5 bases each). The V end was cut by 4 bases, the J end by 6 bases, with 20 bases between. The CDR3 sequence is 15 residues long. The germline V gene encodes CDR1 SGHDT and CDR2 YYEEEE. The CDR3 loop reads CASSPGLSGVSEQYV. As DNA, the CDR3 is TGTGCCAGCAGCCCGGGGCTAAGTGGTGTTTCCGAGCAGTACGTC.

This chain connects TRBV9 to TRBJ2-1; D gene uncertain. The V gene lost 4 bases and the J gene lost 8 bases, with 16 bases spanning the gap. The CDR3 sequence is 14 residues long. Germline V gives CDR1 SGDLS, CDR2 YYNGEE. CDR3: CASSPHGASYEQFF. The DNA of the CDR3 is TGTGCCAGCAGCCCCCACGGCGCGAGCTATGAGCAGTTCTTC.

This chain links TRBV6-5 with TRBJ2-3, with no clear D. From germline, CDR1 is MNHEY and CDR2 SVGAGI. The CDR3 sequence is 11 residues long. V was trimmed by 5 bases and J by 5 bases, leaving 5 bases between them. CDR3 sequence: CASSLQDTQYF. The CDR3 DNA is TGTGCCAGCAGTCTACAAGATACGCAGTATTTT.

The chain has TRBV14 and TRBJ1-1, with 7 nucleotides matching TRBD1. Germline V lookup: CDR1 SGHDN, CDR2 FVKESK. V shed 2 bases, J shed 6 bases, and the junction held 3 bases outside the gene matches. The CDR3 has 13 residues. CDR3 loop: CASSQFDRAEAFF. In DNA, the CDR3 is TGTGCCAGCAGCCAATTCGACAGGGCTGAAGCTTTCTTT.

This chain links TRBV2 with TRBJ1-3, with TRBD1 identical over 7 bases. Germline V CDR1 and CDR2: SNHLY, FYNNEI. After removal of 5 bases from V and 3 bases from J, the junction contained 7 bases not matched to a gene. The CDR3 is made up of 15 amino acids. The CDR3 loop is CASSQQGSGGNTIYF. In DNA, the CDR3 is TGTGCCAGCAGTCAACAGGGGTCTGGTGGAAACACCATATATTTT.

The genes are TRBV7-2 and TRBJ2-1; D remains ambiguous. The CDR3 is made up of 12 amino acids. Germline CDR1 reads SGHTA; CDR2 reads FQGNSA. The V end lost 5 bases, the J end lost 1 base, and 3 bases lay between the germline ends. The CDR3 loop is CASSPSYNEQFF. The CDR3, as DNA: TGTGCCAGCAGCCCTTCCTACAATGAGCAGTTCTTC.

The rearrangement links TRBV29-1 to TRBJ1-1; D gene unclear. Per the germline V gene, CDR1 is SQVTM and CDR2 is ANQGSEA. The CDR3 sequence is 12 residues long. V was pared by 7 bases and J by 2 bases, with 11 bases between. DNA of the CDR3: TGCAGCGCAAGACACTTCAACACTGAAGCTTTCTTT. Protein: CSARHFNTEAFF.

The chain uses TRBV15 and TRBJ1-2; 8 nucleotides agree with TRBD1. CDR3 length: 13 residues. Germline loops: CDR1 LNHNV, CDR2 YYDKDF (reference sequence). Trimming took 4 bases from V and 6 from J; bases not matched to a gene: 4. The CDR3, as DNA: TGTGCCACCAGCAATCAGGGGGCAGATGGCTACACCTTC. This gives the protein CATSNQGADGYTF.

This chain connects TRBV7-2 to TRBJ1-1; no clear D gene. The V end lost 1 base, the J end lost 7 bases, and 7 bases lay between the germline ends. In germline, CDR1 is SGHTA, CDR2 FQGNSA. The CDR3 has 12 amino acids. The CDR3 sequence: CASSLGNDEAFF. CDR3 bases: TGTGCCAGCAGCTTAGGGAACGATGAAGCTTTCTTT. The full variable domain, completed using reference TRBV7-2 and TRBJ1-1, is GAGVSQSPSNKVTEKGKDVELRCDPISGHTALYWYRQSLGQGLEFLIYFQGNSAPDKSGLPSDRFSAERTGGSVSTLTIQRTQQEDSAVYLCASSLGNDEAFFGQGTRLTVV.

The chain is built from TRBV2 and TRBJ2-5; 9 bases map to TRBD2. CDR1 and CDR2 from the germline V gene are SNHLY and FYNNEI. The CDR3 spans 16 residues. The V and J ends lost 1 base and 4 bases, in that order; junction bases with no gene match: 7. The CDR3 loop reads CASSEVGSGGSETQYF. The CDR3 nucleotides are TGTGCCAGCAGTGAAGTTGGTAGCGGGGGATCAGAGACCCAGTACTTC.

CDR3 in amino acids: CASSLVRRGAGDTQYF. CDR3 bases: TGTGCCAGCAGCTTAGTACGGCGGGGGGCGGGAGATACGCAGTATTTT. The J gene is TRBJ2-3, the V gene TRBV7-9, with TRBD2 matching over 8 bases. From germline, CDR1 is SEHNR and CDR2 FQNEAQ (reference sequence). J gave up 5 bases and V 1 base, and 8 bases lay outside the gene matches. This CDR3 is built from 16 residues.

The chain recombines TRBV6-5 with TRBJ2-5, with TRBD2 matching 7 bases. V trimming: 0 bases; J trimming: 0 bases; junction bases outside the gene matches: 1. The length of the CDR3 is 15 residues. The V gene's germline CDR1 is MNHEY and CDR2 SVGAGI. In DNA form, the CDR3 reads TGTGCCAGCAGTTACTCCCTAGCGGACCAAGAGACCCAGTACTTC. It translates to CASSYSLADQETQYF.

The chain couples TRBV5-6 to TRBJ1-6; 9 bases fit TRBD1. Unmatched junction bases numbered 13, after V lost 5 bases and J lost 10 bases. Germline V lookup: CDR1 SGHDT, CDR2 YYEEEE. The CDR3 sequence is 16 residues long. The DNA for the CDR3 is TGTGCCAGCAGTTATTCTCCGGGACAGGGTAAATCACCCCTCCACTTT. Residues: CASSYSPGQGKSPLHF. Full variable domain (rest looked up from reference TRBV5-6 and TRBJ1-6): DAGVTQSPTHLIKTRGQQVTLRCSPKSGHDTVSWYQQALGQGPQFIFQYYEEEERQRGNFPDRFSGHQFPNYSSELNVNALLLGDSALYLCASSYSPGQGKSPLHFGNGTRLTVT.

This clone was counted only a few times. The chain uses TRBV7-3 and TRBJ1-5; 7 nucleotides match TRBD1. CDR1 and CDR2 from the germline V gene are SGHTA and FQGTGA. This CDR3 contains 13 residues. V trimming: 1 base; J trimming: 7 bases; junction bases outside the gene matches: 1. The CDR3 coding sequence is TGTGCCAGCAGCTTAAGACAGGGCCAGCCCCAGCATTTT. Translating gives CASSLRQGQPQHF.